The 10 T cell receptor beta chains listed next were all sequenced from one sample in a study of blood T cell repertoires in COVID-19. TCRdb's copy holds only in-frame clones and misses some; the assay was immunoSEQ multiplex PCR. The top ten hold roughly 0.8% of the sample, which has 250,000 to 300,000 clones, 70% to 90% seen once. The sequencing input was peripheral blood. The receptors here all came from a woman aged 25 to 39 with acute or convalescent COVID-19.

This CDR3 is CASRPGKPSGNTIYF. CDR3 DNA sequence: TGTGCCAGTAGACCCGGGAAACCGTCTGGAAACACCATATATTTT. The genes are TRBV19 and TRBJ1-3; the D is unclear. The length of the CDR3 is 15 residues. Trimming took off 6 bases at V and 1 base at J, with 13 bases between the two ends. Germline lookup yields CDR1 LNHDA and CDR2 SQIVND (reference sequence). Full variable domain (rest looked up from reference TRBV19 and TRBJ1-3): DGGITQSPKYLFRKEGQNVTLSCEQNLNHDAMYWYRQDPGQGLRLIYYSQIVNDFQKGDIAEGYSVSREKKESFPLTVTSAQKNPTAFYLCASRPGKPSGNTIYFGEGSWLTVV.

The chain has TRBV6-5 and TRBJ1-5; 9 positions agree with TRBD1. CDR1 and CDR2 (germline): MNHEY, SVGAGI. The CDR3 extends over 15 amino acids. V gave up 6 bases and J gave up 6 bases; unmatched junction bases: 9. The CDR3 nucleotides are TGTGCCAGCAGGGGAACAGGGGGCTCGGGTCAGCCCCAGCATTTT. Amino acid sequence: CASRGTGGSGQPQHF.

V is TRBV9 and J is TRBJ2-5; the D gene is possibly TRBD2 (6 bases). This CDR3 contains 14 residues. Germline V gene lookup returns CDR1 SGDLS and CDR2 YYNGEE. Trimming removed 0 bases at V and 3 bases at J, with 9 bases between. CDR3 amino acids: CASSVDPGEETQYF. The CDR3 DNA reads as TGTGCCAGCAGCGTAGACCCGGGAGAAGAGACCCAGTACTTC.

The chain joins TRBV6-5 to TRBJ2-1, with D unresolved. The V gene's germline CDR1 is MNHEY and CDR2 SVGAGI. This CDR3 is 15 amino acids long. V lost 1 base, J lost 0 bases, and 7 bases lay in between. The CDR3 reads CASSYLRSSYNEQFF. DNA of the CDR3: TGTGCCAGCAGTTACTTGCGGAGCTCCTACAATGAGCAGTTCTTC.

V usage is TRBV5-3 and J usage is TRBJ2-6; 8 nucleotides agree with TRBD1. TRBV5-3 is labeled an ORF, and its function is uncertain. Losses at the gene ends were 3 bases for V and 2 bases for J; bases not matched to a gene: 10. The CDR3 contains 18 residues. The CDR3 is CARSSPGQATAGANVLTF. DNA of the CDR3: TGTGCCAGAAGCTCTCCGGGACAGGCCACTGCTGGGGCCAACGTCCTGACTTTC.

J is TRBJ2-3 and V is TRBV3-1 (or the pseudogene TRBV3-2), with 16 nucleotides matching TRBD2. This CDR3 has 18 amino acids. Germline trimming cut 4 bases from V and 0 bases from J; bases unmatched to any gene: 4. Germline V CDR1 and CDR2: LGHDT, YNNKEL (reference sequence). In DNA, the CDR3 is TGTGCCAGCAGCCGCGGGACTAGCGGGAGGGCTAGCACAGATACGCAGTATTTT. Translating gives CASSRGTSGRASTDTQYF.

The chain links TRBV7-8 to TRBJ1-1, with D possibly being TRBD1 (5 bases). The CDR3 runs 15 residues. In germline, CDR1 is SGHVS, CDR2 FQNEAQ. V shed 5 bases and J shed 5 bases, with 18 bases lying between them. CDR3 residues: CASSQYGSPGTEAFF. As DNA, the CDR3 is TGTGCCAGCAGCCAGTATGGCAGTCCAGGGACTGAAGCTTTCTTT. The full variable domain, rest sourced from reference TRBV7-8 and TRBJ1-1, is GAGVSQSPRYKVAKRGQDVALRCDPISGHVSLFWYQQALGQGPEFLTYFQNEAQLDKSGLPSDRFFAERPEGSVSTLKIQRTQQEDSAVYLCASSQYGSPGTEAFFGQGTRLTVV.

The chain carries TRBV25-1 and TRBJ2-5, with D tentatively TRBD1 (6 bases). Per the germline V gene, CDR1 is MGHDK and CDR2 is SYGVNS. CDR3 length: 12 amino acids. V dropped 7 bases and J dropped 3 bases, with 9 bases sitting between them. For the CDR3, the DNA is TGTGCCAGCACCAGACAGGAAGAGACCCAGTACTTC. It codes for CASTRQEETQYF.

This clone is a singleton in its sample. The rearrangement uses TRBV6-2 or TRBV6-3 and TRBJ2-7; 7 nucleotides align to TRBD2. CDR3 length: 17 amino acids. The junction had 10 bases not matched to a gene; V was cut back by 0 bases and J by 2 bases. Per germline, CDR1 MNHEY and CDR2 SVGEGT. The DNA for the CDR3 is TGTGCCAGCAGTTACTCCGGCCGGGAGGCCGCTGCCTACGAGCAGTACTTC. Its translation: CASSYSGREAAAYEQYF.

The chain is built from TRBV11-3 and TRBJ1-3, with D possibly being TRBD1 (5 bases). The CDR3 is made up of 14 amino acids. V was trimmed by 8 bases and J by 0 bases, leaving 11 bases between them. Germline CDR1 and CDR2: SGHNT and YENEEA. The CDR3 nucleotides are TGTGCCAGCCCCACGGGGGGCTCTGGAAACACCATATATTTT. It yields the protein CASPTGGSGNTIYF.